The source of this T cell receptor (beta chain) is a study of Graves' ophthalmopathy and Graves' hyperthyroidism. Transcripts of RNA were the source for amplifying TCR beta CDR3 regions. An initial RT-PCR round employing HTBI primers preceded a second-round multiplex PCR. From the multiplex PCR reads, TCRdb called clonotypes with MiXCR, one entry per CDR3 protein. The data hold fewer than 400,000 distinct CDR3 sequences, with approximately 20% observed a single time. General observations from the study: In blood, most expanded thyroid clonotypes above 0.001 frequency were also detected. Ophthalmopathy was separated from stable hyperthyroidism by a 13-signature model with 87.88% sensitivity and 75% to 83% specificity.

This clonotype was picked up many times. Its antigen is still unknown. Germline-derived CDR1 and CDR2 are SEHNR and FQNEAQ (reference sequence). CDR3 size: 14 residues. V lost 5 bases, J lost 4 bases, and 8 bases stayed unmatched. V gene TRBV7-9 combines with J gene TRBJ2-7; TRBD1 agrees at 7 bases. Sequenced material: peripheral blood. The sequence derives from a woman between 18 and 30 years old with Graves' ophthalmopathy. CDR3 amino acids: CASSPTDRDYEQYF. CDR3 bases: TGTGCCAGCAGCCCGACCGACAGGGATTACGAGCAGTACTTC.